The 9 T cell receptor beta chains in this list originate from one sample, sequenced in a study of T cell responses to AZD1222 COVID-19 vaccine. Sequencing used immunoSEQ multiplex PCR; TCRdb keeps in-frame clones, though not all of them. The sample shows about 150,000 clones, 85% to 95% of them seen only once. Sequences were derived from peripheral blood, sampled on day 0 of AZD1222 vaccination. The receptors here all came from an adult in good health.

This chain connects TRBV9 to TRBJ2-2; 7 bases line up with TRBD1. The CDR3 has 19 amino acids. The ends lost 2 bases at V and 1 base at J; junction bases unmatched: 14. Germline values: CDR1 SGDLS, CDR2 YYNGEE. CDR3 amino acids: CASSVRDGKGARNTGELFF. CDR3 sequence (DNA): TGTGCCAGCAGCGTGAGGGACGGAAAGGGGGCGAGGAACACCGGGGAGCTGTTTTTT.

The chain employs TRBV3-1 (or the pseudogene TRBV3-2) and TRBJ1-6, with D hard to call. The germline V gene encodes CDR1 LGHDT and CDR2 YNNKEL (reference sequence). This CDR3 is built from 14 residues. Trimming cost V 3 bases and J 6 bases, with 9 bases left between them. The CDR3, as DNA: TGTGCCAGCAGCCACCGGGAGGGTAATTCACCCCTCCACTTT. It specifies CASSHREGNSPLHF.

Notes on this clone: This sample includes further DNA sequences coding for the same CDR3. The chain links TRBV7-2 to TRBJ1-5, with unresolved D. V gave up 3 bases and J gave up 0 bases, with 3 bases separating them. The CDR3 contains 13 residues. CDR1 and CDR2 from the germline V gene are SGHTA and FQGNSA. CDR3 sequence: CASSLVSNQPQHF. CDR3 sequence (DNA): TGTGCCAGCAGCTTGGTTAGCAATCAGCCCCAGCATTTT.

Only a few counts were recorded for this clone. This rearrangement joins TRBV29-1 to TRBJ1-2; 7 bases match TRBD1. The CDR3 runs to 13 residues. With V trimmed by 7 bases and J by 0 bases, 5 bases remained unmatched. Germline CDR1 reads SQVTM; CDR2 reads ANQGSEA. The CDR3 reads CSARGLSNYGYTF. The CDR3 DNA reads as TGCAGCGCCAGGGGGTTATCTAACTATGGCTACACCTTC.

The chain links TRBV15 to TRBJ2-7, with D tentatively TRBD1 (6 bases). The CDR3 is made up of 12 amino acids. V lost 0 bases and J lost 12, with 12 bases in between. Germline CDR1 LNHNV, CDR2 YYDKDF (reference sequence). The CDR3 DNA reads TGTGCCACCAGCAGAGATAAGGGACACCGGTACTTC. Amino acid sequence: CATSRDKGHRYF. The variable domain in full, with the rest retrieved from reference TRBV15 and TRBJ2-7, is DAMVIQNPRYQVTQFGKPVTLSCSQTLNHNVMYWYQQKSSQAPKLLFHYYDKDFNNEADTPDNFQSRRPNTSFCFLDIRSPGLGDTAMYLCATSRDKGHRYFGPGTRLTVT.

CDR3 nucleotide sequence: TGTGCCAGCAGCCAAGGCCCGGACCCCGGTCGGGGCTACACCTTC. It specifies CASSQGPDPGRGYTF. This chain connects TRBV3-1 (or the pseudogene TRBV3-2) to TRBJ1-2; no clear D gene. Germline-derived CDR1 and CDR2 are LGHDT and YNNKEL (reference sequence). V gave up 1 base and J gave up 8 bases, with 17 bases separating them. There are 15 residues in the CDR3.

The J gene is TRBJ1-1, the V gene TRBV3-1 (or the pseudogene TRBV3-2); 7 bases line up with TRBD1. Germline V gives CDR1 LGHDT, CDR2 YNNKEL (reference sequence). V shed 6 bases, J shed 7 bases, and the junction held 8 bases outside the gene matches. The CDR3 runs to 13 residues. CDR3 DNA sequence: TGTGCCAGCAGTGACAGGGACCCTCATGAAGCTTTCTTT. Protein product: CASSDRDPHEAFF.

The V gene is TRBV29-1, the J gene TRBJ2-3; D not certain. CDR1 and CDR2 (germline): SQVTM, ANQGSEA. The CDR3 has 12 residues. V was clipped by 6 bases and J by 2 bases, with 9 bases between them. For the CDR3, the DNA is TGCAGCGTGACGTCTACCACAGATACGCAGTATTTT. Residues: CSVTSTTDTQYF.

This rearrangement joins TRBV10-3 to TRBJ2-7, with a tentative D call TRBD2 (5 bases). The V end was cut by 2 bases, the J end by 3 bases, with 14 bases between. Germline CDR1 is ENHRY and CDR2 is SYGVKD. The length of the CDR3 is 15 residues. This chain's CDR3 is CAISEGLAVGYEQYF. The CDR3 DNA sequence: TGTGCCATCAGTGAGGGGCTAGCCGTTGGCTACGAGCAGTACTTC.